Each of the 23 T cell receptor beta chains below was sequenced from the same sample in a study of blood T cell repertoires in COVID-19. Libraries were prepared by immunoSEQ multiplex PCR; TCRdb keeps only in-frame clonotypes and omits some of them. The data contain 200,000 to 300,000 clones, around four fifths of them singletons. The material sequenced was peripheral blood. The source is a man between 50 and 59 years old with acute or convalescent COVID-19.

The chain uses TRBV7-2 and TRBJ1-3; maybe TRBD1 (5 bases). CDR3 size: 14 residues. Trimming removed 7 bases from V and 2 bases from J, with 12 bases in between. Germline lookup yields CDR1 SGHTA and CDR2 FQGNSA. CDR3 in DNA: TGTGCCAGCATGACAGCCTCGGCTGGAAACACCATATATTTT. The encoded protein is CASMTASAGNTIYF.

This clone was detected once. The V call is TRBV29-1, the J call TRBJ1-2, with a weak D call TRBD1 (6 bases). From germline, CDR1 is SQVTM and CDR2 ANQGSEA. There are 12 residues in the CDR3. The V and J ends lost 7 bases and 2 bases respectively, with 11 bases between them. Written as DNA, the CDR3 is TGCAGCGCAGGGGACAAGAACTATGGCTACACCTTC. Its protein is CSAGDKNYGYTF.

The V gene is TRBV27, the J gene TRBJ2-7, with 10 positions matching TRBD2. The CDR3 is 15 amino acids. J gave up 2 bases and V 8 bases, and 9 bases lay outside the gene matches. CDR1 is MNHEY and CDR2 is SMNVEV in the germline V gene (reference sequence). The CDR3 is CASPELAGFPYEQYF. CDR3 nucleotides: TGTGCCAGCCCCGAACTAGCGGGGTTCCCCTACGAGCAGTACTTC.

The chain joins TRBV7-8 to TRBJ1-3, with 7 bases aligning to TRBD1. This CDR3 spans 17 amino acids. Germline values: CDR1 SGHVS, CDR2 FQNEAQ. V shed 5 bases and J 0 bases; nucleotides not matched to a gene: 10. This CDR3 reads CASSPSRTGASGNTIYF. In DNA form, the CDR3 reads TGTGCCAGCAGCCCTAGCAGGACAGGAGCCTCTGGAAACACCATATATTTT.

For the CDR3, the DNA is TGTGCCACCTCCTCCAATTCACCCCTCCACTTT. It codes for CATSSNSPLHF. This chain links TRBV10-3 with TRBJ1-6; no firm D call. The CDR3 covers 11 residues. The V gene lost 10 bases and the J gene lost 7 bases, with 8 bases spanning the gap. The germline CDR1 and CDR2 sequences are ENHRY and SYGVKD.

The chain joins TRBV11-2 to TRBJ2-2, with TRBD2 identical over 9 bases. Trimming took 1 base from V and 5 from J; bases not matched to a gene: 5. Germline CDR1 is SGHAT and CDR2 is FQNNGV. The CDR3 is 16 amino acids. The chain's CDR3 is CASSLVRAGGTGELFF. CDR3 nucleotide sequence: TGTGCCAGCAGCTTAGTGCGAGCGGGAGGTACCGGGGAGCTGTTTTTT.

V gene TRBV5-3 combines with J gene TRBJ2-3; the match to TRBD2 covers 10 bases. TRBV5-3 is an open reading frame, and its role is uncertain. V gave up 2 bases and J gave up 1 base; unmatched junction bases: 4. The CDR3 is 16 residues long. CDR3 nucleotide sequence: TGTGCCAGAAGCTTTAGGACTAGCGGCTGCACAGATACGCAGTATTTT. Amino acid sequence: CARSFRTSGCTDTQYF.

V usage is TRBV11-2 and J usage is TRBJ2-2; D call uncertain. CDR1 and CDR2 from the germline V gene are SGHAT and FQNNGV. Trimming took 5 bases from V and 5 from J, leaving 15 bases between them. This CDR3 has 15 amino acids. The CDR3 DNA is TGTGCCAGCAGCCAAGTTGGGCCCCGGACCGGGGAGCTGTTTTTT. It specifies CASSQVGPRTGELFF.

J is TRBJ1-2 and V is TRBV6-5, with 7 bases identical to TRBD1. Germline loops: CDR1 MNHEY, CDR2 SVGAGI. The CDR3 has 14 amino acids. The trim removed 6 bases at V and 4 bases at J, leaving 8 bases unmatched. The DNA for the CDR3 is TGTGCCAGCAGCCGGCCTGGGACAGCCTATGGCTACACCTTC. Translating gives CASSRPGTAYGYTF.

The CDR3 loop reads CASSPGGDLQETQYF. For the CDR3, the DNA is TGTGCCAGCAGCCCGGGCGGGGATCTCCAAGAGACCCAGTACTTC. The chain couples TRBV7-9 to TRBJ2-5; possible D gene TRBD2, 6 bases. V lost 5 bases to trimming and J lost 1 base, with 14 bases between them. The CDR3 extends over 15 amino acids. CDR1 is SEHNR and CDR2 is FQNEAQ in the germline V gene (reference sequence).

The chain links TRBV7-3 to TRBJ2-2; 7 bases agree with TRBD2. V gave up 4 bases and J gave up 4 bases; unmatched junction bases: 12. The CDR3 length is 17 residues. In germline, CDR1 is SGHTA, CDR2 FQGTGA. The CDR3 protein is CASSSSVGGAGTGELFF. The CDR3 region has the DNA TGTGCCAGCAGCTCCTCCGTGGGAGGGGCTGGCACCGGGGAGCTGTTTTTT.

This chain connects TRBV2 to TRBJ2-7; D might be TRBD1 (6 bases). Trimming shortened V by 8 bases and J by 2 bases, and 16 bases separated the two germline ends. Germline assignment: CDR1 SNHLY and CDR2 FYNNEI. The CDR3 runs to 14 residues. The DNA for the CDR3 is TGTGCCAGCGTGGAAGGACAGTTTCCCTACGAGCAGTACTTC. Amino acids: CASVEGQFPYEQYF.

The V call is TRBV18, the J call TRBJ2-7, with D maybe TRBD2 (5 bases). Germline-derived CDR1 and CDR2 are KGHSH and LQKENI. With 6 bases removed from V and 6 bases from J, the gap between germline ends came to 12 bases. This CDR3 is 12 amino acids long. CDR3 coding DNA: TGTGCCAGCTCGCCTAGTGAGGGCGAGCAGTACTTC. Its protein is CASSPSEGEQYF.

This clone has only a few counts. This chain uses TRBV2 with TRBJ2-7; D is undetermined. The germline V gene encodes CDR1 SNHLY and CDR2 FYNNEI. CDR3 length: 14 residues. The V and J ends lost 3 bases and 7 bases respectively, with 16 bases between them. The CDR3 nucleotides read TGTGCCAGCAGTGAGGTAGTCTTTGGTTTTGAGCAGTACTTC. Its translation: CASSEVVFGFEQYF.

A word on this clone: Distinct nucleotide sequences in the sample also encode this CDR3. V is TRBV30 and J is TRBJ1-5; 8 nucleotides match TRBD1. The germline gives CDR1 GTSNPN, CDR2 SVGIG (reference sequence). The CDR3 extends over 14 amino acids. With 2 bases clipped from V and 2 bases from J, the junction kept 2 bases outside the gene matches. The CDR3 spells CAWSPGGGNQPQHF. The CDR3 DNA sequence: TGTGCCTGGAGTCCAGGGGGCGGCAATCAGCCCCAGCATTTT.

The CDR3 protein is CASSRSPGGDSPLHF. For the CDR3, the DNA is TGTGCCAGCAGCCGGAGCCCGGGAGGTGATTCACCCCTCCACTTT. This rearrangement joins TRBV27 to TRBJ1-6; unclear D gene. The germline V gene encodes CDR1 MNHEY and CDR2 SMNVEV (reference sequence). Trimming removed 6 bases from V and 8 bases from J, with 17 bases in between. The CDR3 is 15 residues long.

This clone was seen just once. The chain links TRBV2 to TRBJ1-2; 8 nucleotides agree with TRBD1. V lost 4 bases, J lost 3 bases, and 19 bases stayed unmatched. The CDR3 contains 19 residues. Looked up from germline, CDR1 is SNHLY and CDR2 is FYNNEI. CDR3 bases: TGTGCCAGCAGTGCCCAGACCGGACAGGGTAACTTCATGCACTATGGCTACACCTTC. Its translation: CASSAQTGQGNFMHYGYTF.

In DNA, the CDR3 is TGTGCCAGCAGCCCCGACACGGGAGGACAAGAGACCCAGTACTTC. Protein sequence: CASSPDTGGQETQYF. The V call is TRBV3-1 (or the pseudogene TRBV3-2), the J call TRBJ2-5, with 7 bases lining up with TRBD2. The germline gives CDR1 LGHDT, CDR2 YNNKEL (reference sequence). The ends lost 4 bases at V and 2 bases at J; junction bases unmatched: 7. CDR3 length: 15 residues.

The rearrangement joins TRBV19 to TRBJ2-6, with D uncertain. CDR3 length: 16 amino acids. Germline values: CDR1 LNHDA, CDR2 SQIVND (reference sequence). V was pared by 7 bases and J by 2 bases, with 15 bases between. The CDR3 loop is CASIAGTATGANVLTF. CDR3 coding DNA: TGTGCCAGTATCGCAGGTACTGCGACTGGGGCCAACGTCCTGACTTTC.

V is TRBV2 and J is TRBJ2-3, with D maybe TRBD2 (6 bases). Trimming cost V 6 bases and J 1 base, with 11 bases left between them. The germline V gene encodes CDR1 SNHLY and CDR2 FYNNEI. This CDR3 is 14 amino acids long. The CDR3 spells CASRIGTGTDTQYF. The CDR3 nucleotides read TGTGCCAGCAGGATTGGGACTGGCACAGATACGCAGTATTTT. Filled out from reference TRBV2 and TRBJ2-3, the complete variable domain reads EPEVTQTPSHQVTQMGQEVILRCVPISNHLYFYWYRQILGQKVEFLVSFYNNEISEKSEIFDDQFSVERPDGSNFTLKIRSTKLEDSAMYFCASRIGTGTDTQYFGPGTRLTVL.

The rearrangement uses TRBV6-5 and TRBJ1-5, with 10 bases fitting TRBD1. Germline CDR1 reads MNHEY; CDR2 reads SVGAGI. There are 14 residues in the CDR3. The V segment lost 6 bases and the J segment 11 bases; nucleotides outside the gene matches: 10. The CDR3 spells CASSPGTGVYSQHF. The CDR3 DNA follows: TGTGCCAGCAGCCCGGGGACAGGGGTATATTCCCAGCATTTT.

This clone has more than one count but fewer than ten. This chain joins TRBV3-1 (or the pseudogene TRBV3-2) and TRBJ2-5, with 7 nucleotides matching TRBD1. Germline values: CDR1 LGHDT, CDR2 YNNKEL (reference sequence). The junction had 6 bases not matched to a gene; V was cut back by 1 base and J by 4 bases. The CDR3 runs 15 residues. Here the CDR3 reads CASSQGQTGVETQYF. As DNA, the CDR3 is TGTGCCAGCAGCCAAGGCCAAACAGGGGTAGAGACCCAGTACTTC.

V and J are TRBV11-3 and TRBJ2-5; 14 positions match TRBD2. J was trimmed by 5 bases and V by 3 bases; bases with no gene match: 5. From germline, CDR1 is SGHNT and CDR2 YENEEA. The CDR3 is 16 amino acids. DNA of the CDR3: TGTGCCAGCAGCTTGGGACTAGCGGGAGCACGTGAGACCCAGTACTTC. It translates to CASSLGLAGARETQYF.